This T cell receptor (beta chain) was identified during a study of blood T cells in healthy people across ages. This CDR3 has 13 residues. Trimming removed 5 bases from V and 2 bases from J, with 10 bases in between. CDR1 and CDR2 (germline): MNHEY, SVGEGT. A second roughly 7 to 12 cycle PCR used barcoded and J-beta primers. Via MiXCR, TCRdb re-called the 5' RACE reads, giving one row per CDR3 protein. The data hold fewer than 900,000 distinct CDR3 sequences, with 35% to 45% observed a single time. Sequenced: blood. The sequence was obtained from a woman aged 60-75 years in good health. This sequence joins TRBV6-2 or TRBV6-3 and TRBJ2-7; a weak D match, TRBD1 (6 bases). CDR3: CASSRTETYEQYF. CDR3 in DNA: TGTGCCAGCAGTAGGACAGAGACCTACGAGCAGTACTTC.